The rows below give T cell receptor beta chains drawn from one sample of a study of blood T cell repertoires in COVID-19. TCRdb's table, derived via immunoSEQ multiplex PCR, lists solely in-frame clones and lacks some. The sample lists about 91,000 clones; just over 85% were seen once. Material for sequencing was peripheral blood. Receptors originate from a woman between 70 and 85 years old with acute or convalescent COVID-19. The CDR3 runs from the conserved cysteine through the conserved F or W. D genes are given only for firm matches. Rows may omit the clone size; those that give it use once, few, many or a size class.

J gene,V gene,clone size,D gene,CDR3 protein,CDR3 DNA
TRBJ2-3,TRBV6-5,NA,TRBD2,CASSSGRQLTDTQYF,TGTGCCAGCAGTAGCGGGAGGCAACTGACAGATACGCAGTATTTT
TRBJ1-1,TRBV7-9,NA,NA,CASSGGGRPATPREAFF,TGTGCCAGCAGCGGAGGCGGGCGCCCAGCGACACCCAGGGAAGCTTTCTTT
TRBJ1-5,TRBV27,NA,NA,CASSPRGVQPQHF,TGTGCCAGCAGTCCCCGGGGGGTCCAGCCCCAGCATTTT
TRBJ1-1,TRBV28,NA,NA,CASSRGGRVPEAFF,TGTGCCAGCAGCCGGGGGGGGAGAGTGCCTGAAGCTTTCTTT
TRBJ2-3,TRBV5-4,NA,TRBD2,CASSSPPQLADTDTQYF,TGTGCCAGCAGCTCACCCCCGCAACTAGCGGACACAGATACGCAGTATTTT
TRBJ2-1,TRBV11-3,NA,NA,CASSYGRGYNEQFF,TGTGCCAGCAGCTACGGGCGAGGGTACAATGAGCAGTTCTTC
TRBJ2-7,TRBV27,NA,NA,CASSPPDRLGYEQYF,TGTGCCAGCAGTCCGCCAGACAGGTTGGGCTACGAGCAGTACTTC
TRBJ2-1,TRBV7-9,NA,NA,CASSPWDSSSYNEQFF,TGTGCCAGCAGCCCCTGGGACTCAAGCTCCTACAATGAGCAGTTCTTC
TRBJ1-2,TRBV11-2,NA,NA,CASSGIDRVHYGYTF,TGTGCCAGCAGCGGAATAGACAGAGTACACTATGGCTACACCTTC
TRBJ1-6,TRBV2,NA,NA,CASSEEVGANSPLHF,TGTGCCAGCAGTGAAGAAGTAGGGGCAAATTCACCCCTCCACTTT
TRBJ2-5,TRBV1,NA,NA,CTSSQEYWREGRETQYF,TGCACCAGCAGCCAAGAATACTGGCGGGAGGGCAGGGAGACCCAGTACTTC
TRBJ1-6,TRBV30,NA,NA,CAWSVRRGRDSPLHF,TGTGCCTGGAGTGTACGGAGGGGCCGGGATTCACCCCTCCACTTT
TRBJ1-2,TRBV19,NA,NA,CASSLSLWPYGYTF,TGTGCCAGTAGTCTTTCCCTCTGGCCCTATGGCTACACCTTC
TRBJ2-2,TRBV9,few,NA,CASSPPRQANTGELFF,TGTGCCAGCAGCCCACCCCGACAGGCAAACACCGGGGAGCTGTTTTTT
TRBJ2-3,TRBV7-3,NA,NA,CASSLRGREWTDTQYF,TGTGCCAGCAGCTTAAGAGGTCGGGAGTGGACAGATACGCAGTATTTT
TRBJ2-5,TRBV11-2,NA,TRBD2,CATQAIAGTQETQYF,TGTGCCACCCAAGCCATAGCGGGGACACAAGAGACCCAGTACTTC
TRBJ1-3,TRBV9,NA,TRBD1,CASSTRTGAGNTIYF,TGTGCCAGCAGCACACGGACAGGGGCGGGAAACACCATATATTTT
TRBJ1-6,TRBV7-8,NA,NA,CASSLQGPGAPLHF,TGTGCCAGCAGCCTGCAGGGGCCTGGGGCACCCCTCCACTTT
TRBJ1-5,TRBV30,NA,NA,CAWSVGLDQPQHF,TGTGCCTGGAGTGTCGGTCTCGATCAGCCCCAGCATTTT
TRBJ2-5,TRBV6-1,NA,TRBD2,CASTEIISGGAKETQYF,TGTGCCAGCACTGAGATAATTAGCGGGGGGGCCAAAGAGACCCAGTACTTC
TRBJ1-2,TRBV3-1/TRBV3-2,NA,TRBD1,CASSQPPGQRTNYGYTF,TGTGCCAGCAGCCAACCTCCGGGACAGAGAACTAACTATGGCTACACCTTC
TRBJ1-3,TRBV7-3,few,NA,CASSGTSGNTIYF,TGTGCCAGCAGCGGCACCTCTGGAAACACCATATATTTT
TRBJ2-7,TRBV27,NA,NA,CASSLGSAYEQYF,TGTGCCAGCAGTTTGGGCTCCGCCTACGAGCAGTACTTC
TRBJ1-3,TRBV4-1,NA,TRBD1,CASSLETGTGNTIYF,TGCGCCAGCAGCTTAGAGACAGGGACTGGAAACACCATATATTTT